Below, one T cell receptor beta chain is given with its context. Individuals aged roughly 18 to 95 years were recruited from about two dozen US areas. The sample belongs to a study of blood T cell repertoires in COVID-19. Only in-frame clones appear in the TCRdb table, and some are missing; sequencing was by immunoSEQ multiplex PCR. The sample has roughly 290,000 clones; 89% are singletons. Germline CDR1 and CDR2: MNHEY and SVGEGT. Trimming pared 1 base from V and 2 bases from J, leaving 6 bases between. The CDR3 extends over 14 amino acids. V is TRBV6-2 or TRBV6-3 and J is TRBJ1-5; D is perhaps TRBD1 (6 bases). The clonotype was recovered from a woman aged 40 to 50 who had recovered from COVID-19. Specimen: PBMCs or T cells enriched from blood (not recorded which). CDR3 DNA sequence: TGTGCCAGCAGTTACTACAGGGGCAATCAGCCCCAGCATTTT. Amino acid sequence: CASSYYRGNQPQHF.